The entry below gives a single T cell receptor (beta chain) sequence along with its context. Its antigen is as yet unknown. This entry belongs to a study of cytomegalovirus exposure and HLA in healthy donors. Donors showed nominal health when sampled, although they likely had unrecorded immune exposures. Findings and limits, study-wide: Researchers reported that three CMV-associated chains were confirmed in vitro as CMV antigen-specific. In a later analysis, HLA-associated beta chains showed higher expansion and lower generation probabilities than comparable chains. The classifier reportedly diagnosed cytomegalovirus status with high sensitivity and specificity.

The germline V and J ends were trimmed by 6 bases and 8 bases, with 19 bases remaining between them. Germline V gives CDR1 LGHNA, CDR2 YNFKEQ. The CDR3 is 15 amino acids. Primers included in the PCR were 60 Vbeta and 13 Jbeta primers. TCRdb's copy holds only in-frame clones and misses some; the assay was immunoSEQ multiplex PCR. The table has approximately 88,000 clones, around 74% seen once. The TCR sequence derives from a man over 45 in good health and CMV-seropositive. The V call is TRBV4-2, the J call TRBJ2-2; a weak D match, TRBD2 (7 bases). Source material: PBMCs. CDR3 coding DNA: TGTGCCAGCAGAGGGGGGGGATCGGACTTAGGGGAGCTGTTTTTT. Its translation is CASRGGGSDLGELFF.